This TCR beta chain was recovered during a study of blood T cell repertoires in COVID-19. About the research overall: The samples span acute and convalescent COVID-19 from the United States, Italy and Spain. T cells, B-cell-depleted T cells, or PBMCs provided the cDNA or gDNA that served as material.

How the authors handled the data: Amplification of reference gene primers provided the estimated nucleated cell counts. Here immunoSEQ multiplex PCR was the method, and the copy in TCRdb shows in-frame clones only, minus some. V and J calls and clone size come straight from that table; D and trimming were deduced from the DNA. In the table there are about 46,000 clones, about 86% of which are singletons. The sequencing sample was made of peripheral blood. The TCR originated in a man older than 75 with active COVID-19.

The CDR3 bases are TGTGCCAGTAGTTCCATAATCGGACTAGCACCAGGTGGGTCCTACGAGCAGTACTTC. Its protein is CASSSIIGLAPGGSYEQYF. V usage is TRBV19 and J usage is TRBJ2-7; 8 bases align to TRBD2. In germline, CDR1 is LNHDA, CDR2 SQIVND (reference sequence). This CDR3 has 19 amino acids. V shed 5 bases, J shed 1 base, and the junction held 19 bases outside the gene matches.